This T cell receptor beta chain was found in a study of blood T cell repertoires in COVID-19. Study-level information: Samples of COVID-19 (acute and convalescent) were obtained from the United States, Italy and Spain. PBMCs, B-cell-depleted T cells, or T cells provided the cDNA or gDNA that made up the material.

V was cut by 6 bases and J by 6 bases, with 14 bases left in between. Germline V CDR1 and CDR2: SGHTA, FQGTGA. The CDR3 covers 14 residues. Original methodology: Quantification of nucleated cells was approximated via reference gene primer amplification. The data were produced by immunoSEQ multiplex PCR, yet TCRdb's version contains in-frame clones alone and is incomplete. The V and J calls and the clone size are those of that table, but D and trimming were determined from the DNA. The data show 65,000 or so clones, 65% to 90% seen once. The genes are TRBV7-3 and TRBJ2-2; TRBD1 is a possible D gene (5 bases). The sample consisted of peripheral blood. This sequence was found in a man in his fifties with active COVID-19. In DNA, the CDR3 is TGTGCCAGCAGACAGGCCCTAGGGTCCGGGGAGCTGTTTTTT. Its translation: CASRQALGSGELFF.